This T cell receptor beta chain was identified during a study of PD-1 blockade in classical Hodgkin lymphoma. Study-level background: Administration of nivolumab to patients was at 3 mg/kg intravenously every 2 weeks. Points from the study as a whole: For complete responders, baseline diversity was comparable to that of newly diagnosed patients. The study reported lower baseline TCR diversity in newly diagnosed patients than in healthy donors.

The method was immunoSEQ multiplex PCR; TCRdb's version includes in-frame clones alone and lacks a portion of them. Altogether roughly 62,000 clones are present, 88% being singletons, with the ten largest covering 12%. About this clone: Its antigen is still unknown.

All patients relapsed after autologous stem cell transplantation, and brentuximab vedotin exposure varied. Germline V gene data show CDR1 as SGHTA and CDR2 as FQGNSA. The CDR3 covers 16 residues. Trimming removed 2 bases from V and 7 bases from J; junction bases left unmatched: 8. The TCR was taken from a human donor with classical Hodgkin lymphoma. The rearrangement joins TRBV7-2 to TRBJ2-1, with 10 bases lining up with TRBD2. The sample consisted of peripheral blood mononuclear cells (PBMCs), taken at baseline. The CDR3 region is CASSLNQRGGWNEQFF. The CDR3 nucleotides are TGTGCCAGCAGCTTAAATCAGCGGGGGGGCTGGAATGAGCAGTTCTTC.